This entry is about one T cell receptor beta chain. This specimen belongs to a study of blood T cell repertoires in COVID-19. TCRdb keeps only in-frame clones here, not all; method: immunoSEQ multiplex PCR. The repertoire holds about 320,000 clones, 70% to 90% seen once, with 7.2% in the top ten. Germline-derived CDR1 and CDR2 are LNHDA and SQIVND (reference sequence). Trimming took 5 bases from V and 3 from J; bases not matched to a gene: 19. The CDR3 extends over 19 amino acids. This chain links TRBV19 with TRBJ2-1; TRBD2 matches 7 bases. The specimen sequenced was peripheral blood. The clonotype originates from a human donor in a cohort sampled during active COVID-19. CDR3 in DNA: TGTGCCAGTAGTTACACTTTATTCAGGGCTAGCGGCAACTACAATGAGCAGTTCTTC. As protein: CASSYTLFRASGNYNEQFF.